Listed here are 13 T cell receptor beta chains from one sample, sequenced in a study of blood T cell repertoires in COVID-19. Repertoires were generated with immunoSEQ multiplex PCR, while TCRdb's copy carries only in-frame clones and drops some. The sample shows 150,000 to 200,000 clones, approximately 83% of them seen only once. Input material: peripheral blood. The receptors were gathered from a man aged 55 to 70 with acute or convalescent COVID-19.

The V call is TRBV4-1, the J call TRBJ1-1; 11 bases match TRBD1. CDR1 and CDR2 (germline): MGHRA, YSYEKL. The CDR3 is 16 amino acids. V shed 4 bases and J 3 bases; nucleotides not matched to a gene: 7. For the CDR3, the DNA is TGCGCCAGCAGCCGGGGACAGGGGGGCGCATACACTGAAGCTTTCTTT. Its protein product is CASSRGQGGAYTEAFF.

This CDR3 is CASSLWGDRGEKLFF. The CDR3 DNA reads as TGTGCCAGCAGTCTTTGGGGGGACAGGGGGGAAAAACTGTTTTTT. The chain carries TRBV28 and TRBJ1-4; TRBD1 matches 11 bases. Germline CDR1 reads MDHEN; CDR2 reads SYDVKM. Trimming removed 5 bases from V and 8 bases from J; junction bases left unmatched: 7. This CDR3 has 15 amino acids. The full variable domain, rest sourced from reference TRBV28 and TRBJ1-4, is DVKVTQSSRYLVKRTGEKVFLECVQDMDHENMFWYRQDPGLGLRLIYFSYDVKMKEKGDIPEGYSVSREKKERFSLILESASTNQTSMYLCASSLWGDRGEKLFFGSGTQLSVL.

The rearrangement joins TRBV14 to TRBJ2-5; weak D call: TRBD2 (5 bases). Trimming removed 1 base from V and 7 bases from J, with 16 bases in between. The CDR3 length is 15 residues. The V gene's germline CDR1 is SGHDN and CDR2 FVKESK. This CDR3 is CASSQGGLRVGTQYF. In nucleotides, the CDR3 is TGTGCCAGCAGCCAAGGTGGACTCCGAGTGGGGACCCAGTACTTC.

This chain uses TRBV28 with TRBJ1-1, with D tentatively TRBD1 (5 bases). The CDR3 sequence is 15 residues long. V lost 3 bases to trimming and J lost 0 bases, with 11 bases between them. Germline-derived CDR1 and CDR2 are MDHEN and SYDVKM. CDR3 in amino acids: CASSFPRAMNTEAFF. CDR3 nucleotides: TGTGCCAGCAGTTTCCCCAGGGCCATGAACACTGAAGCTTTCTTT.

The V and J genes are TRBV6-7 and TRBJ1-4; 9 bases align to TRBD1. TRBV6-7 is recorded as an ORF, its role being uncertain. With V trimmed by 2 bases and J by 3 bases, 10 bases remained unmatched. The CDR3 consists of 18 residues. The CDR3 nucleotides read TGTGCCAGCAGTTACACTAACCGGGACAGGGTAGCTAATGAAAAACTGTTTTTT. Translation gives CASSYTNRDRVANEKLFF.

This chain joins TRBV7-9 and TRBJ1-2; no reliable D call. Germline CDR1 SEHNR, CDR2 FQNEAQ (reference sequence). The CDR3 has 14 residues. Trimming stripped 3 bases from V and 8 bases from J, with 16 bases between. CDR3: CASSLIGPTGGYTF. The CDR3 coding sequence is TGTGCCAGCAGCTTGATCGGACCGACGGGGGGCTACACCTTC.

The genes are TRBV6-2 or TRBV6-3 and TRBJ2-7; the match to TRBD2 covers 8 bases. This CDR3 has 15 amino acids. With 2 bases clipped from V and 5 bases from J, the junction kept 8 bases outside the gene matches. Germline values: CDR1 MNHEY, CDR2 SVGEGT. CDR3 nucleotide sequence: TGTGCCAGCAGTTACGGCGGGGGGCTCATGAACGAGCAGTACTTC. It encodes CASSYGGGLMNEQYF.

V usage is TRBV27 and J usage is TRBJ1-5; D is possibly TRBD1 (5 bases). The CDR3 is 13 amino acids. The germline gives CDR1 MNHEY, CDR2 SMNVEV (reference sequence). CDR3 loop: CASGGVTNQPQHF. The CDR3 nucleotides read TGTGCGTCGGGGGGGGTTACTAATCAGCCCCAGCATTTT.

The chain employs TRBV27 and TRBJ1-5; D is possibly TRBD1 (5 bases). V was cut by 2 bases and J by 10 bases, with 15 bases left in between. The CDR3 spans 14 residues. Germline CDR1 reads MNHEY; CDR2 reads SMNVEV (reference sequence). As DNA, the CDR3 is TGTGCCAGCAGTTTACACGGACGGGGGAGTCCCCAGCATTTT. Translation: CASSLHGRGSPQHF.

The rearrangement uses TRBV27 and TRBJ1-4; D might be TRBD1 (5 bases). The ends were cut back, 5 bases at V and 14 bases at J, with 18 bases in the middle. The CDR3 contains 13 residues. CDR1 is MNHEY, CDR2 SMNVEV, per germline (reference sequence). The CDR3 DNA reads TGTGCCAGCAGTCCTATGCGGGGGTCCGACCTGTTTTTT. This gives the protein CASSPMRGSDLFF.

DNA of the CDR3: TGCGCCAGCAGCTCCTGGGGGCAGACTAATGAAAAACTGTTTTTT. Its translation is CASSSWGQTNEKLFF. The rearrangement links TRBV5-1 to TRBJ1-4, with D tentatively TRBD1 (6 bases). Trimming took off 3 bases at V and 2 bases at J, with 11 bases between the two ends. CDR1 is SGHRS and CDR2 is YFSETQ in the germline V gene. This CDR3 has 15 residues.

This sequence joins TRBV29-1 and TRBJ2-7, with D perhaps matching TRBD2 (5 bases). V was pared by 6 bases and J by 1 base, with 19 bases between. Germline V gives CDR1 SQVTM, CDR2 ANQGSEA. The CDR3 is 15 residues long. CDR3 sequence reads: CSVLYRTGISYEQYF. In DNA, the CDR3 is TGCAGCGTGCTGTACCGGACGGGAATTTCCTACGAGCAGTACTTC.

This rearrangement joins TRBV5-1 to TRBJ1-1; D not certain. The length of the CDR3 is 17 residues. The germline gives CDR1 SGHRS, CDR2 YFSETQ. Trimming removed 1 base from V and 0 bases from J, with 16 bases in between. The CDR3 region has the DNA TGCGCCAGCAGCTTGCGTTCGCCTCGGGGTTTGAACACTGAAGCTTTCTTT. Translation: CASSLRSPRGLNTEAFF.